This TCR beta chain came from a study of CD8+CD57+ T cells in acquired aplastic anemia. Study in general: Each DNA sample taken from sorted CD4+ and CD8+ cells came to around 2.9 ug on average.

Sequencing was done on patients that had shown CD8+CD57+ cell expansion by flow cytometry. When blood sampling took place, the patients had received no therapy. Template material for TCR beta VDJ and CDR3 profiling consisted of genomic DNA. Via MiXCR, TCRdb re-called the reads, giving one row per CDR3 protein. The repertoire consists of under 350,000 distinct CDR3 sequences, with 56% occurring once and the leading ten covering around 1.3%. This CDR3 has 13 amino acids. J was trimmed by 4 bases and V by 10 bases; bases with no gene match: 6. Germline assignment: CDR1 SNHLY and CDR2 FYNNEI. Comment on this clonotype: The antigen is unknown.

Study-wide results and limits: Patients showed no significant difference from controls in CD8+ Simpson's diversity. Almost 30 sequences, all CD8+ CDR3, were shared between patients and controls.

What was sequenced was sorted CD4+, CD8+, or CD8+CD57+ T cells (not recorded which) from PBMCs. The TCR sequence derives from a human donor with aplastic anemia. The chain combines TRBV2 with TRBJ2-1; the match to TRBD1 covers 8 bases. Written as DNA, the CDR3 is TGTGCCACCGGGACAGGACCATACAATGAGCAGTTCTTC. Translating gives CATGTGPYNEQFF. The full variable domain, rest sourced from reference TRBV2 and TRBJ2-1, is EPEVTQTPSHQVTQMGQEVILRCVPISNHLYFYWYRQILGQKVEFLVSFYNNEISEKSEIFDDQFSVERPDGSNFTLKIRSTKLEDSAMYFCATGTGPYNEQFFGPGTRLTVL.